This note documents a single T cell receptor (beta chain) sequence. One junction end does not reproduce the germline sequence, and a read error may be involved. The germline CDR1 and CDR2 sequences are MDHEN and SYDVKM. The CDR3 runs to 13 residues. The record originates from a study of metastatic and nonmetastatic thyroid tumors. Each patient went into thyroid surgery without having received any treatment. TCRdb recomputed clones from the PCR reads via MiXCR. This sample has over 50,000 clones, with just under 30% found just once. The source is a female donor with papillary thyroid cancer or a benign thyroid nodule (not recorded which). Some clones in this sample may be carry-over from other donors' samples. Specimen: blood. The chain recombines TRBV28 with TRBJ1-2; 8 bases fit TRBD1. CDR3 loop: CASSSFPSSDRAF. CDR3 coding DNA: TGTGCCAGCAGTTCCTTTCCCTCCTCGGACAGGGCCTTC.